The 21 T cell receptor beta chains given below trace back to one sample, sequenced in a study of T cell changes during pregnancy in multiple sclerosis. The table came from immunoSEQ multiplex PCR; TCRdb's copy has only in-frame clones and leaves some out. The repertoire holds about 70,000 clones, approximately 92% seen once, with over 2% in the top ten. Sequenced material: peripheral blood, taken in the second trimester of pregnancy. Receptors were obtained from a female donor in good health, enrolled as a control in a pregnancy study.

V and J are TRBV5-1 and TRBJ2-1, with D possibly being TRBD2 (5 bases). Trimming stripped 0 bases from V and 9 bases from J, with 16 bases between. The CDR3 spans 15 residues. Germline V gene sequence: CDR1 SGHRS, CDR2 YFSETQ. The DNA of the CDR3 is TGCGCCAGCAGCTTGGACGGGGAGCGGCCTAGTGAGCAGTTCTTC. Translation gives CASSLDGERPSEQFF.

This clone was recorded only once. The chain recombines TRBV7-9 with TRBJ2-1, with 8 bases matching TRBD1. The V segment lost 5 bases and the J segment 6 bases; nucleotides outside the gene matches: 6. Per the germline V gene, CDR1 is SEHNR and CDR2 is FQNEAQ (reference sequence). The CDR3 spans 14 residues. CDR3 in amino acids: CASSSGQGVNEQFF. For the CDR3, the DNA is TGTGCCAGCAGCAGCGGACAGGGAGTCAATGAGCAGTTCTTC. Filled out from reference TRBV7-9 and TRBJ2-1, the complete variable domain reads DTGVSQNPRHKITKRGQNVTFRCDPISEHNRLYWYRQTLGQGPEFLTYFQNEAQLEKSRLLSDRFSAERPKGSFSTLEIQRTEQGDSAMYLCASSSGQGVNEQFFGPGTRLTVL.

This rearrangement joins TRBV7-2 to TRBJ1-4; weak D call: TRBD1 (5 bases). Trimming left V 1 base short and J 14 bases short, with 20 bases between. The CDR3 consists of 15 residues. Germline assignment: CDR1 SGHTA and CDR2 FQGNSA. This CDR3 reads CASSLGGGLTGNLFF. In nucleotides, the CDR3 is TGTGCCAGCAGCTTAGGCGGGGGATTAACCGGTAATCTGTTTTTT.

The chain employs TRBV7-3 and TRBJ1-2; the D gene is possibly TRBD1 (6 bases). Germline CDR1 is SGHTA and CDR2 is FQGTGA. The CDR3 spans 13 residues. Trimming took off 4 bases at V and 8 bases at J, with 14 bases between the two ends. The CDR3 DNA is TGTGCCAGCAGCTCGGGACGGCAGGGGGGCTACACCTTC. Protein product: CASSSGRQGGYTF.

This rearrangement joins TRBV29-1 to TRBJ1-4; D is perhaps TRBD1 (6 bases). The germline V gene encodes CDR1 SQVTM and CDR2 ANQGSEA. The ends were cut back, 8 bases at V and 5 bases at J, with 15 bases in the middle. The CDR3 spans 13 residues. DNA for the CDR3: TGCAGCTTCCGGGGGGCTCTCAATGAAAAACTGTTTTTT. It translates to CSFRGALNEKLFF.

The chain couples TRBV7-9 to TRBJ2-5, with TRBD1 matching 12 bases. CDR3 length: 16 amino acids. J gave up 2 bases and V 1 base, and 2 bases lay outside the gene matches. Germline V gives CDR1 SEHNR, CDR2 FQNEAQ (reference sequence). The DNA for the CDR3 is TGTGCCAGCAGCTTAGGGGACAGGGGGCCACAAGAGACCCAGTACTTC. Encoded protein: CASSLGDRGPQETQYF.

The CDR3 bases are TGCGCCAGCAGCTTGTGGACAGAGGTCAGGGACACTGAAGCTTTCTTT. Its translation is CASSLWTEVRDTEAFF. J is TRBJ1-1 and V is TRBV5-1; possibly TRBD1 for D (6 bases). Trimming took 1 base from V and 3 from J, leaving 16 bases between them. This CDR3 spans 16 amino acids. Looked up from germline, CDR1 is SGHRS and CDR2 is YFSETQ.

This chain links TRBV6-5 with TRBJ1-3; possible D gene TRBD1, 6 bases. CDR1 is MNHEY and CDR2 is SVGAGI in the germline V gene. The CDR3 has 14 residues. V lost 8 bases to trimming and J lost 3 bases, with 14 bases between them. The CDR3 is CASSWGPGGNTIYF. DNA of the CDR3: TGTGCCAGCTCTTGGGGGCCGGGTGGAAACACCATATATTTT.

V is TRBV7-6 and J is TRBJ1-6; D not certain. The germline V gene encodes CDR1 SGHVS and CDR2 FNYEAQ. Trimming took off 5 bases at V and 9 bases at J, with 14 bases between the two ends. The CDR3 totals 14 residues. CDR3 sequence: CASSPRVEASPLHF. The CDR3 DNA is TGTGCCAGCAGCCCCCGGGTGGAAGCTTCACCCCTCCACTTT.

This chain uses TRBV7-9 with TRBJ2-3; 7 bases map to TRBD2. The CDR3 consists of 16 residues. Germline V gives CDR1 SEHNR, CDR2 FQNEAQ (reference sequence). The V segment lost 5 bases and the J segment 6 bases; nucleotides outside the gene matches: 14. The CDR3 protein is CASSLTVERGLDTQYF. The DNA of the CDR3 is TGTGCCAGCAGCCTCACGGTAGAGCGGGGTTTGGATACGCAGTATTTT.

The rearrangement joins TRBV7-2 to TRBJ1-4; 7 bases match TRBD1. Germline loops: CDR1 SGHTA, CDR2 FQGNSA. Germline trimming cut 5 bases from V and 4 bases from J; bases unmatched to any gene: 4. The CDR3 sequence is 14 residues long. The CDR3 loop reads CASSRGRGNEKLFF. The CDR3 nucleotides are TGTGCCAGCAGCAGGGGGCGGGGTAATGAAAAACTGTTTTTT. The variable domain in full, with the rest retrieved from reference TRBV7-2 and TRBJ1-4, is GAGVSQSPSNKVTEKGKDVELRCDPISGHTALYWYRQSLGQGLEFLIYFQGNSAPDKSGLPSDRFSAERTGGSVSTLTIQRTQQEDSAVYLCASSRGRGNEKLFFGSGTQLSVL.

This chain uses TRBV28 with TRBJ2-5, with TRBD1 matching over 7 bases. CDR1 is MDHEN and CDR2 is SYDVKM in the germline V gene. CDR3 size: 13 residues. The trim removed 9 bases at V and 3 bases at J, leaving 7 bases unmatched. The CDR3 region has the DNA TGTGCCAGTCTCGGGACAGCTAAAGAGACCCAGTACTTC. It specifies CASLGTAKETQYF.

The V call is TRBV15, the J call TRBJ2-7, with 9 bases fitting TRBD1. The CDR3 covers 17 residues. J gave up 2 bases and V 0 bases, and 8 bases lay outside the gene matches. The germline V gene has CDR1 LNHNV and CDR2 YYDKDF (reference sequence). CDR3 sequence: CATSRDANRDRAYEQYF. CDR3 DNA sequence: TGTGCCACCAGCAGAGATGCCAACCGGGACAGGGCCTACGAGCAGTACTTC.

V usage is TRBV5-4 and J usage is TRBJ1-2, with TRBD1 as a possible D gene (6 bases). Germline CDR1 is SGHNT and CDR2 is YYREEE (reference sequence). Trimming took off 4 bases at V and 4 bases at J, with 14 bases between the two ends. This CDR3 has 14 amino acids. This CDR3 is CASSLGGGGYGYTF. DNA of the CDR3: TGTGCCAGCAGCCTCGGCGGGGGCGGCTATGGCTACACCTTC.

The rearrangement links TRBV5-4 to TRBJ2-7; D is unclear. V shed 3 bases and J shed 2 bases, with 18 bases lying between them. CDR1 is SGHNT and CDR2 is YYREEE in the germline V gene (reference sequence). The CDR3 sequence is 16 residues long. As DNA, the CDR3 is TGTGCCAGCAGCTCATTAACTTCCAATCGCCCCTACGAGCAGTACTTC. Protein sequence: CASSSLTSNRPYEQYF.

A single count supports this clone. The rearrangement uses TRBV5-6 and TRBJ1-6; TRBD1 is a possible D gene (6 bases). The CDR3 contains 15 residues. CDR1 is SGHDT and CDR2 is YYEEEE in the germline V gene. V gave up 4 bases and J gave up 8 bases, with 16 bases separating them. The CDR3 DNA is TGTGCCAGCAGCGCCAGGGGCCCAGGGGATTCACCCCTCCACTTT. Encoded protein: CASSARGPGDSPLHF.

The V and J genes are TRBV6-5 and TRBJ1-2, with D maybe TRBD1 (6 bases). CDR1 MNHEY and CDR2 SVGAGI come from the germline V gene. V was cut by 5 bases and J by 6 bases, with 13 bases left in between. CDR3 length: 13 amino acids. CDR3 sequence reads: CASSPGTGNGYTF. The CDR3 DNA follows: TGTGCCAGCAGTCCCGGCACAGGGAATGGCTACACCTTC.

A single count supports this clone. The chain carries TRBV9 and TRBJ2-3; 8 positions match TRBD2. The CDR3 is 15 amino acids. Looked up from germline, CDR1 is SGDLS and CDR2 is YYNGEE. J gave up 2 bases and V 3 bases, and 5 bases lay outside the gene matches. The CDR3 DNA reads as TGTGCCAGCAGCGGTCAAGCGGGGGTCACAGATACGCAGTATTTT. Translation: CASSGQAGVTDTQYF.

V usage is TRBV19 and J usage is TRBJ2-5, with 7 positions matching TRBD1. V trimming: 11 bases; J trimming: 2 bases; junction bases outside the gene matches: 8. CDR1 and CDR2 (germline): LNHDA, SQIVND (reference sequence). The CDR3 length is 13 residues. The CDR3 loop is CASTGTAQETQYF. CDR3 DNA sequence: TGTGCCTCGACCGGGACAGCGCAAGAGACCCAGTACTTC.

The chain joins TRBV15 to TRBJ1-1; D gene uncertain. Germline assignment: CDR1 LNHNV and CDR2 YYDKDF (reference sequence). The CDR3 contains 17 residues. Trimming took off 4 bases at V and 1 base at J, with 19 bases between the two ends. The CDR3, as DNA: TGTGCCACCAGCACCAAAAGGAGCGCAGTACGGAACACTGAAGCTTTCTTT. It yields the protein CATSTKRSAVRNTEAFF.

V is TRBV4-2 and J is TRBJ2-7; TRBD1 matches at 9 bases. After removal of 0 bases from V and 0 bases from J, the junction contained 6 bases not matched to a gene. This CDR3 is built from 17 residues. Germline V CDR1 and CDR2: LGHNA, YNFKEQ. Here the CDR3 DNA reads TGTGCCAGCAGCCAAGAAGGGACAGGGTTAAGCTCCTACGAGCAGTACTTC. Its protein product is CASSQEGTGLSSYEQYF.